Presented here are 6 T cell receptor beta chains from one specimen sequenced in a study of blood T cell repertoires in COVID-19. Generated by immunoSEQ multiplex PCR, the TCRdb table keeps only in-frame clones and is missing some. The sample has about 180,000 clones, more than 85% seen once. Sequenced: peripheral blood. These receptors originate from a man in his 60s with COVID-19, enrolled during active disease.

V usage is TRBV5-8 and J usage is TRBJ1-1; D is unclear. The CDR3 is made up of 15 amino acids. The V gene lost 4 bases and the J gene lost 2 bases, with 15 bases spanning the gap. Germline lookup yields CDR1 SGHTS and CDR2 YDEGEE. The CDR3 reads CASSPSSRVNTEAFF. CDR3 coding DNA: TGTGCCAGCAGCCCTAGCTCCCGGGTTAACACTGAAGCTTTCTTT.

J is TRBJ2-1 and V is TRBV7-3; 8 bases are shared with TRBD2. V trimming: 5 bases; J trimming: 8 bases; junction bases outside the gene matches: 8. The CDR3 is 14 amino acids. Germline values: CDR1 SGHTA, CDR2 FQGTGA. CDR3 bases: TGTGCCAGCAGCCTGCGGGGGGTCAAGGATGAGCAGTTCTTC. Amino acids: CASSLRGVKDEQFF.

The rearrangement uses TRBV6-2 or TRBV6-3 and TRBJ2-7; TRBD1 agrees at 7 bases. The germline CDR1 and CDR2 sequences are MNHEY and SVGEGT. The length of the CDR3 is 14 residues. Germline trimming cut 5 bases from V and 6 bases from J; bases unmatched to any gene: 10. CDR3 in amino acids: CASSTGTVLTEQYF. For the CDR3, the DNA is TGTGCCAGCAGTACCGGGACAGTTCTCACCGAGCAGTACTTC.

This chain connects TRBV28 to TRBJ1-5, with a weak D call TRBD1 (5 bases). Germline CDR1 and CDR2: MDHEN and SYDVKM. The ends were cut back, 5 bases at V and 2 bases at J, with 10 bases in the middle. The CDR3 loop spans 14 amino acids. CDR3 sequence reads: CASSAGGGNQPQHF. The CDR3 nucleotides read TGTGCCAGCAGTGCCGGGGGAGGCAATCAGCCCCAGCATTTT.

The chain uses TRBV5-4 and TRBJ2-3; unclear D gene. V dropped 3 bases and J dropped 1 base, with 12 bases sitting between them. This CDR3 contains 15 residues. The V gene's germline CDR1 is SGHNT and CDR2 YYREEE (reference sequence). The CDR3 reads CASSSPGRGTDTQYF. The CDR3 coding sequence is TGTGCCAGCAGCTCCCCGGGTCGTGGCACAGATACGCAGTATTTT.

This clone has just a few counts. This chain joins TRBV5-1 and TRBJ1-2; D call uncertain. This CDR3 has 14 residues. CDR1 and CDR2 (germline): SGHRS, YFSETQ. V lost 4 bases to trimming and J lost 4 bases, with 14 bases between them. CDR3 loop: CASSNPGSFYGYTF. The CDR3 DNA reads as TGCGCCAGCAGCAACCCTGGGAGTTTCTATGGCTACACCTTC.